This TCR beta chain was identified in a study of blood T cell repertoires in COVID-19. Study at large: Acute-phase and convalescent COVID-19 samples originated in the United States, Italy and Spain.

Germline loops: CDR1 SQVTM, CDR2 ANQGSEA. The V gene end was trimmed by 4 bases and the J gene end by 7 bases; junction bases not matched to a gene: 10. CDR3 length: 15 residues. The table came from immunoSEQ multiplex PCR; TCRdb's copy has only in-frame clones and leaves some out. The data contain about 200,000 clones, approximately 83% of them seen just once; the ten biggest clones take up over 2.5%. This chain uses TRBV29-1 with TRBJ1-1; 12 nucleotides line up with TRBD1. The sequence was obtained from a man in his sixties with acute or convalescent COVID-19. Sequencing was carried out using peripheral blood. The CDR3 protein is CSVAVPGQGANEAFF. As DNA, the CDR3 is TGCAGCGTTGCCGTTCCGGGACAGGGGGCCAATGAAGCTTTCTTT.